The TCR beta chain under discussion was sequenced for a study of blood T cell repertoires in COVID-19. Study summary: Some COVID-19 samples were acute and others convalescent; all came from the United States, Italy and Spain.

Libraries were prepared by immunoSEQ multiplex PCR; TCRdb keeps only in-frame clonotypes and omits some of them. The sample has some 100,000 clones, roughly four fifths seen once; the top ten hold 6% to 7.5%. This clonotype was obtained from a man in his fifties or sixties with active or convalescent COVID-19. Sequenced sample: peripheral blood.

Here the CDR3 DNA reads TGTGCCAGCAGTGAATTCTGGACAGGGGGAGCAGATACGCAGTATTTT. As protein: CASSEFWTGGADTQYF. The genes are TRBV6-4 and TRBJ2-3, with TRBD1 matching over 10 bases. CDR3 size: 16 residues. V shed 3 bases, J shed 4 bases, and the junction held 7 bases outside the gene matches. Germline CDR1 is MRHNA and CDR2 is SNTAGT.